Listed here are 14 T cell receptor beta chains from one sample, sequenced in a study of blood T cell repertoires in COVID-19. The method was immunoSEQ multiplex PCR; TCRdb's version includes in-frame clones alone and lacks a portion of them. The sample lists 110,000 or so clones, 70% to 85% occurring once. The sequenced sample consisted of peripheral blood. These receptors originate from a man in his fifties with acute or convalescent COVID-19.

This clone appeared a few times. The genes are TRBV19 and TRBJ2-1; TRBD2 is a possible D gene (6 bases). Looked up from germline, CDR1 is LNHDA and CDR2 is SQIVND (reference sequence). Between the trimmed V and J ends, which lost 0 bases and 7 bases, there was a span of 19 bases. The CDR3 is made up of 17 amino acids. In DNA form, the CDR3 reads TGTGCCAGTAGTATAGATTCGTCGCTAGCGCATCGTAATGAGCAGTTCTTC. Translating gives CASSIDSSLAHRNEQFF.

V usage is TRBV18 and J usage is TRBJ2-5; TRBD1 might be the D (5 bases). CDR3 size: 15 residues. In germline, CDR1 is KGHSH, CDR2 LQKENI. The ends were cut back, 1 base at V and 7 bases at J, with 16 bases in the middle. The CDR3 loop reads CASSPQLGQGGTQYF. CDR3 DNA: TGTGCCAGCTCACCACAGCTCGGGCAGGGTGGGACCCAGTACTTC.

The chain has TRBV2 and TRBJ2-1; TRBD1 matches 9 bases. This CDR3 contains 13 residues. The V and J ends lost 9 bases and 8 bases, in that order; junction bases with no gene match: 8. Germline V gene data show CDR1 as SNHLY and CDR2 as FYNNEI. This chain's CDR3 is CASGTGLGDEQFF. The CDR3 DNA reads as TGTGCCAGTGGGACAGGGCTTGGCGATGAGCAGTTCTTC.

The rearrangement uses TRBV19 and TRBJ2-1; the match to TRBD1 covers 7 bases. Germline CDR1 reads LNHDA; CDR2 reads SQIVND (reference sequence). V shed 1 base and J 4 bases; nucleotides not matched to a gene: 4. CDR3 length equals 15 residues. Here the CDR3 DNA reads TGTGCCAGTAGTATAGTTCACAGGGGTTACAATGAGCAGTTCTTC. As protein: CASSIVHRGYNEQFF.

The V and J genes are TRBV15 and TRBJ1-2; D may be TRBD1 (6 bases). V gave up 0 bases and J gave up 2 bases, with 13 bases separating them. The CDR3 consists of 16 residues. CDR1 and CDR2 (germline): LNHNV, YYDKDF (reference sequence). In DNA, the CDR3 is TGTGCCACCAGCAGAGATCAGCGGGGGCAGAACTATGGCTACACCTTC. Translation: CATSRDQRGQNYGYTF.

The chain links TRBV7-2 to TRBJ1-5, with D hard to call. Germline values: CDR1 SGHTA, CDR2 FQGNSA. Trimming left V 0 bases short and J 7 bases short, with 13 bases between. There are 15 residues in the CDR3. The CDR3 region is CASSLAGGLWQPQHF. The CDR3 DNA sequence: TGTGCCAGCAGCTTAGCGGGCGGGCTTTGGCAGCCCCAGCATTTT.

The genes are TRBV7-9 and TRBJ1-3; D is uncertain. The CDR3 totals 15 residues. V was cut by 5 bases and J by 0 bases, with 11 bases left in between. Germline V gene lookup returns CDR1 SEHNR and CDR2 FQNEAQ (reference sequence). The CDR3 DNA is TGTGCCAGCAGCCCTGCTTACGGCTCTGGAAACACCATATATTTT. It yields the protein CASSPAYGSGNTIYF.

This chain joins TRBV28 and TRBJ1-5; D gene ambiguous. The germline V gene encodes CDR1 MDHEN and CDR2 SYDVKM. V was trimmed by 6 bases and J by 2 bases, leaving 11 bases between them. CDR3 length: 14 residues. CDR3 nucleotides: TGTGCCAGCAGGATGGAGGTAGGCAATCAGCCCCAGCATTTT. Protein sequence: CASRMEVGNQPQHF. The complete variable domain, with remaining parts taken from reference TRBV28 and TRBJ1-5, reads DVKVTQSSRYLVKRTGEKVFLECVQDMDHENMFWYRQDPGLGLRLIYFSYDVKMKEKGDIPEGYSVSREKKERFSLILESASTNQTSMYLCASRMEVGNQPQHFGDGTRLSIL.

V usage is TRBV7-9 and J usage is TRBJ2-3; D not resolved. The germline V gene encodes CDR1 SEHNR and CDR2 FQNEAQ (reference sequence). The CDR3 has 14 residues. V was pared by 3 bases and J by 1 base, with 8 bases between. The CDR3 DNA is TGTGCCAGCAGCTTTTTCGTTGGCACAGATACGCAGTATTTT. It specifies CASSFFVGTDTQYF.

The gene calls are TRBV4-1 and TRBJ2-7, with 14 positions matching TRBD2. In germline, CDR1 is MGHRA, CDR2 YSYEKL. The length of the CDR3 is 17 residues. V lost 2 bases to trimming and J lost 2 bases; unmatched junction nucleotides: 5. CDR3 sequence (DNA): TGCGCCAGCAGCCAACCGAGGACTAGCGGGAGGACCTACGAGCAGTACTTC. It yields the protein CASSQPRTSGRTYEQYF.

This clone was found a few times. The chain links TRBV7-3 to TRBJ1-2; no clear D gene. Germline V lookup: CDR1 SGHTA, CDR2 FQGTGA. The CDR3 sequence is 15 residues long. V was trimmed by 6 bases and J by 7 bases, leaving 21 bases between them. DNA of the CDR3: TGTGCCAGCAGTTTTGGGCCCCCCCAATACCTTGGCTACACCTTC. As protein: CASSFGPPQYLGYTF.

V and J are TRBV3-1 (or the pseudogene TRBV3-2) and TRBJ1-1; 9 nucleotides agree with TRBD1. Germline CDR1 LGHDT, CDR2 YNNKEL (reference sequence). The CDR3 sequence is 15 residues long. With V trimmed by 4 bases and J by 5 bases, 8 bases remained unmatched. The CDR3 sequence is CASSPLGTGTTEAFF. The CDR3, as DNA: TGTGCCAGCAGCCCGTTGGGGACAGGGACTACTGAAGCTTTCTTT.

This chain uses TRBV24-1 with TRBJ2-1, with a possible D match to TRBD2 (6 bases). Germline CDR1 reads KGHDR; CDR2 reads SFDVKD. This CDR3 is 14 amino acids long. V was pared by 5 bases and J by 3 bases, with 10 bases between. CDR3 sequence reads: CATSGGTYYNEQFF. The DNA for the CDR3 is TGTGCCACCAGTGGCGGGACCTACTACAATGAGCAGTTCTTC.

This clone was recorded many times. In DNA form, the CDR3 reads TGTGCCAGCTCACAGGGGGATGGCACTGAAGCTTTCTTT. This gives the protein CASSQGDGTEAFF. The chain recombines TRBV18 with TRBJ1-1, with D possibly TRBD1 on 6 matching bases. V gave up 4 bases and J gave up 4 bases, with 10 bases separating them. The CDR3 runs to 13 residues. Per germline, CDR1 KGHSH and CDR2 LQKENI.